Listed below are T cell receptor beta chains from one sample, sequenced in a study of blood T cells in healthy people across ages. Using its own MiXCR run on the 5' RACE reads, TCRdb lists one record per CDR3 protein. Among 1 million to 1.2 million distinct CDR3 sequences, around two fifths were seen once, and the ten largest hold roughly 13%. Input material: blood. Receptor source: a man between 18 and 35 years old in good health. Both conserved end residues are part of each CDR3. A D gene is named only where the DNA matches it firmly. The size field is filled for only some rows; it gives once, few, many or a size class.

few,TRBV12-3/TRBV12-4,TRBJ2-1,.,CASSLGGARDHEQFF,TGTGCCAGCAGTTTAGGGGGGGCTCGGGATCATGAGCAGTTCTTC
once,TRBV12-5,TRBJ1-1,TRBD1,CPGQGRTEAFF,TGTCCGGGACAGGGGAGGACTGAAGCTTTCTTT
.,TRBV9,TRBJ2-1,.,CASSVGLNEQFF,TGTGCCAGCAGCGTAGGGTTAAATGAGCAGTTCTTC
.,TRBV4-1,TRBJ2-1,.,CASSQDPRGTDYNEQFF,TGCGCCAGCAGCCAAGATCCGAGAGGGACGGATTACAATGAGCAGTTCTTC
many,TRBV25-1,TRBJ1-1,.,CASSDRGTEAFF,TGTGCCAGCAGTGACAGGGGCACTGAAGCTTTCTTT
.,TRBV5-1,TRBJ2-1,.,CASSWGSPYNEQFF,TGCGCCAGCAGCTGGGGCAGCCCTTACAATGAGCAGTTCTTC
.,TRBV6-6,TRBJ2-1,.,CASSYLGAVKPYNEQFF,TGTGCCAGCAGTTACTTGGGGGCAGTCAAACCCTACAATGAGCAGTTCTTC
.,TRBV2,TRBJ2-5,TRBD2,CASTGTRNYNEQYF,TGTGCCAGCACGGGGACTAGAAACTACAATGAGCAGTACTTC
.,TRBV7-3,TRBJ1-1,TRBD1,CASSLYPGQGAMNTEAFF,TGTGCCAGCAGCTTATATCCCGGGCAGGGGGCCATGAACACTGAAGCTTTCTTT
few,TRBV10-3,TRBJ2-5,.,CAISEFREETQYF,TGTGCCATCAGTGAGTTTCGGGAAGAGACCCAGTACTTC
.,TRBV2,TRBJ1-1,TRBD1,CASSDPRTGGDNTEAFF,TGTGCCAGCAGTGACCCGAGGACAGGGGGAGACAACACTGAAGCTTTCTTT
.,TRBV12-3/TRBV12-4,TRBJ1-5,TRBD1,CASSLPGQVYSNQPQHF,TGTGCCAGCAGTTTACCGGGACAGGTTTATAGCAATCAGCCCCAGCATTTT
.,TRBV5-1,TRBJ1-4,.,CASSSGFANEKLFF,TGCGCCAGCAGCTCAGGTTTTGCTAATGAAAAACTGTTTTTT
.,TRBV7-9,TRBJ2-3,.,CASSLRETDTQYF,TGTGCCAGCAGCTTACGTGAGACAGATACGCAGTATTTT
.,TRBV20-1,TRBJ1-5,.,CSASTGLVNQPQHF,TGCAGTGCTAGTACGGGGCTAGTCAATCAGCCCCAGCATTTT
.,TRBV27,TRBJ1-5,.,CASSRTVRNQPQHF,TGTGCCAGCAGCCGGACAGTACGCAATCAGCCCCAGCATTTT
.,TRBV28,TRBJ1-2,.,CASSSQAVSYGYTF,TGTGCCAGCAGTTCTCAGGCGGTGTCCTATGGCTACACCTTC
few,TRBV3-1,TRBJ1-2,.,CASSQGTVGYGYTF,TGTGCCAGCAGCCAAGGGACAGTGGGATATGGCTACACCTTC
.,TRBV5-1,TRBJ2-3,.,CASSPTAVGDTQYF,TGCGCCAGCAGCCCGACAGCGGTTGGAGATACGCAGTATTTT
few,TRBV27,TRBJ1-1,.,CASSEQGNTEAFF,TGTGCCAGCAGTGAACAGGGGAACACTGAAGCTTTCTTT
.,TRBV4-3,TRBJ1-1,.,CASSQQVPRGEAFF,TGCGCCAGCAGCCAGCAGGTCCCTAGGGGTGAAGCTTTCTTT
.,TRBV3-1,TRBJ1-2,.,CASSQMPFGGTLNYGYTF,TGTGCCAGCAGCCAAATGCCCTTTGGCGGGACACTTAACTATGGCTACACCTTC
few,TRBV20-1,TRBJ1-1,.,CSAIWFGANTEAFF,TGCAGTGCTATTTGGTTCGGGGCGAACACTGAAGCTTTCTTT
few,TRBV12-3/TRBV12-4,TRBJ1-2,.,CASSSLEAGVYGYTF,TGTGCCAGCAGTTCCTTGGAGGCAGGGGTTTATGGCTACACCTTC
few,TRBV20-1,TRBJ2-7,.,CSARVGLDYNEQYF,TGCAGTGCTAGGGTCGGTCTAGACTACAATGAGCAGTACTTC
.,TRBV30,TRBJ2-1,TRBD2,CAWGSGLAGNDEQFF,TGTGCCTGGGGGTCGGGACTAGCGGGGAACGATGAGCAGTTCTTC
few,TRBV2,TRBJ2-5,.,CASSEKLAAETQYF,TGTGCCAGCAGTGAAAAACTAGCAGCAGAGACCCAGTACTTC
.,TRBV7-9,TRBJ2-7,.,CASSPSGRALNPTYNEQYF,TGTGCCAGCAGCCCGTCAGGCAGGGCGCTAAACCCCACCTACAATGAGCAGTACTTC
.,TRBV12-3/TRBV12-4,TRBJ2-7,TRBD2,CASSIAGQGSYEQYF,TGTGCCAGCAGCATAGCGGGGCAGGGCTCCTACGAGCAGTACTTC
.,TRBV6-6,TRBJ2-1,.,CASSTSTGHGNEQFF,TGTGCCAGCAGTACATCGACGGGACACGGGAATGAGCAGTTCTTC
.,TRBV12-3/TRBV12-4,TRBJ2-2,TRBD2,CASSVGGSTGELFF,TGTGCCAGCAGTGTGGGGGGGTCCACCGGGGAGCTGTTTTTT
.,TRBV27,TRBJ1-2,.,CASSLNTDSYGYTF,TGTGCCAGCAGTTTAAATACAGACTCCTATGGCTACACCTTC
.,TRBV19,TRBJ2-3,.,CASSTLRDTSTDTRYF,TGTGCCAGTAGTACCCTCCGGGACACTAGCACAGACACGCGGTATTTT
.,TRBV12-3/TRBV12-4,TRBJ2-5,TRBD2,CASSPQGTSVPETQYF,TGTGCCAGCAGTCCCCAGGGGACTAGCGTACCCGAGACCCAGTACTTC
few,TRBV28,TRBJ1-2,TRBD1,CASSLGQGMGYTF,TGTGCCAGCAGCCTAGGACAGGGGATGGGCTACACCTTC
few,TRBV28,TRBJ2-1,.,CATSQGIAYNEQFF,TGTGCCACGTCACAGGGTATCGCCTACAATGAGCAGTTCTTC
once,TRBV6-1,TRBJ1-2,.,CASSRKTTVNYGYTF,TGTGCCAGCAGCCGAAAAACGACAGTTAACTATGGCTACACCTTC
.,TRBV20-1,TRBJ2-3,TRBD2,CSARTSNTGTQYF,TGCAGTGCTAGGACTAGCAACACAGGTACGCAGTATTTT
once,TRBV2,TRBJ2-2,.,CATLPGDTGELFF,TGTGCCACCCTCCCGGGAGACACCGGGGAGCTGTTTTTT
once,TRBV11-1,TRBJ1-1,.,CASSFDAVATEAFF,TGTGCCAGCAGCTTTGACGCCGTTGCCACTGAAGCTTTCTTT
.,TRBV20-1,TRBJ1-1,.,CSASLRANTEAFF,TGCAGTGCTAGTCTCAGAGCCAACACTGAAGCTTTCTTT
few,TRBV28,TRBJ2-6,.,CASRKIRPRTSSGANVLTF,TGTGCCAGCAGGAAAATCCGCCCCAGGACGAGCTCTGGGGCCAACGTCCTGACTTTC
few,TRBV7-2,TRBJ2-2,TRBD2,CASSLPGLVGTGELFF,TGTGCCAGCAGCTTACCAGGACTAGTTGGCACCGGGGAGCTGTTTTTT
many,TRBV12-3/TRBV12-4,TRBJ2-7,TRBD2,CASSPMTSGYEQYF,TGTGCCAGCAGTCCAATGACTAGCGGGTACGAGCAGTACTTC
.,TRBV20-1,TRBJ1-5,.,CSAQPTDASNQPQHF,TGCAGTGCTCAACCGACAGATGCTAGCAATCAGCCCCAGCATTTT
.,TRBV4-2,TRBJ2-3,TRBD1,CASSQERRDRADTQYF,TGTGCCAGCAGCCAGGAACGACGGGACAGGGCGGATACGCAGTATTTT
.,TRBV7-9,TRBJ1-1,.,CACSLEHSEAFF,TGTGCCTGCAGCTTGGAACATTCTGAAGCTTTCTTT
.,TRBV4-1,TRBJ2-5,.,CASSQVPEETQYF,TGCGCCAGCAGCCAAGTCCCGGAAGAGACCCAGTACTTC
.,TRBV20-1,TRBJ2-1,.,CSARPSDSYSYNEQFF,TGCAGTGCTAGACCAAGCGACAGTTACTCCTACAATGAGCAGTTCTTC